This TCR beta chain is drawn from a study of Graves' ophthalmopathy and Graves' hyperthyroidism. On the study more broadly: Sampling took place at initial diagnosis, with peripheral blood obtained before any treatment.

Patients with other autoimmune diseases, uncontrolled infections, pregnancy or lactation were excluded. The PBMCs had their origin in approximately 10 ml of fresh peripheral blood. Amplification targeted the TCR beta CDR3 regions, with RNA transcripts as the source material. First-round RT-PCR relied on HTBI primers, and a second-round multiplex PCR came next. TCRdb re-called the multiplex PCR reads through MiXCR, storing one row per CDR3 protein. The sample yields almost 750,000 distinct CDR3 sequences, roughly two fifths seen once. Findings of the study overall: Most clonotypes expanded in thyroid above 0.001 frequency were present in blood too.

This clonotype was counted many times. The antigen is not known. This CDR3 comprises 15 residues. Germline CDR1 reads ENHRY; CDR2 reads SYGVKD. With V trimmed by 5 bases and J by 1 base, 7 bases remained unmatched. V usage is TRBV10-3 and J usage is TRBJ2-7, with 8 positions matching TRBD1. This TCR came from an adult man with Graves' ophthalmopathy. Sequencing input: peripheral blood. DNA of the CDR3: TGTGCCATCAGTACTCCGGGACAGGAGTCCTACGAGCAGTACTTC. It translates to CAISTPGQESYEQYF.